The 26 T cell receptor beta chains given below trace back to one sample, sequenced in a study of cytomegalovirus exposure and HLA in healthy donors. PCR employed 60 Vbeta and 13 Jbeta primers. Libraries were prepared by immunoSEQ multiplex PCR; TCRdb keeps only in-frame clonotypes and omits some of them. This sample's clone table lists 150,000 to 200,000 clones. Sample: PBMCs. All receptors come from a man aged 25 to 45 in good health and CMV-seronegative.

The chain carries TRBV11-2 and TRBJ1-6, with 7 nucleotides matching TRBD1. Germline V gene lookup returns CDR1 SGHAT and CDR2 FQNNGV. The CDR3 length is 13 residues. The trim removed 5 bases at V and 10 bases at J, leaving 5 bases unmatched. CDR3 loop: CASSPLQGSPLHF. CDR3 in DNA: TGTGCCAGCAGCCCCTTACAGGGGTCACCCCTCCACTTT. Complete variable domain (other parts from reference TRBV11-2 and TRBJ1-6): EAGVAQSPRYKIIEKRQSVAFWCNPISGHATLYWYQQILGQGPKLLIQFQNNGVVDDSQLPKDRFSAERLKGVDSTLKIQPAKLEDSAVYLCASSPLQGSPLHFGNGTRLTVT.

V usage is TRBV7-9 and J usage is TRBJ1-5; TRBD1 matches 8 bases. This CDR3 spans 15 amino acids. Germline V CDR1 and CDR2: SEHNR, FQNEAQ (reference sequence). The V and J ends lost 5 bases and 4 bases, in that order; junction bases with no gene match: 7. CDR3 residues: CASSGGQALNQPQHF. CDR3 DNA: TGTGCCAGCAGCGGGGGACAGGCCTTAAATCAGCCCCAGCATTTT.

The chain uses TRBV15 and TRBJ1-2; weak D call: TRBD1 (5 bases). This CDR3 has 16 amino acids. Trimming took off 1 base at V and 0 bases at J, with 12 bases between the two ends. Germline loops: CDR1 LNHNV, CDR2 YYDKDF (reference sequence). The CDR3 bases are TGTGCCACCAGCAGAGGGGGGGGTTTAGCTAACTATGGCTACACCTTC. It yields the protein CATSRGGGLANYGYTF.

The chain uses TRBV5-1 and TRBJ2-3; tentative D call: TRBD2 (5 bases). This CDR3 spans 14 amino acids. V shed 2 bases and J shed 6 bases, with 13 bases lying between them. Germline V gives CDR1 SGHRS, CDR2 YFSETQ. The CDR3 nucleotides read TGCGCCAGCAGCTTTCAGACTTTAGCGGATACGCAGTATTTT. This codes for CASSFQTLADTQYF.

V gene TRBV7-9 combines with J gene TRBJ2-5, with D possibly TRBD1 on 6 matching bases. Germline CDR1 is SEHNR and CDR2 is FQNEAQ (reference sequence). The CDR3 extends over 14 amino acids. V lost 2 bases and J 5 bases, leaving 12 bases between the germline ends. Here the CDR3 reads CASSLFAGEETQYF. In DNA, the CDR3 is TGTGCCAGCAGCTTATTTGCAGGGGAGGAGACCCAGTACTTC.

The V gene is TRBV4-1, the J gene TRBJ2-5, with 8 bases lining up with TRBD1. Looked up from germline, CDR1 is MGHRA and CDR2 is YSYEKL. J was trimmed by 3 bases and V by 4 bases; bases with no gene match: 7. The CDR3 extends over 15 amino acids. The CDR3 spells CASSPTGATEETQYF. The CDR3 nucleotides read TGCGCCAGCAGCCCGACAGGGGCGACTGAAGAGACCCAGTACTTC.

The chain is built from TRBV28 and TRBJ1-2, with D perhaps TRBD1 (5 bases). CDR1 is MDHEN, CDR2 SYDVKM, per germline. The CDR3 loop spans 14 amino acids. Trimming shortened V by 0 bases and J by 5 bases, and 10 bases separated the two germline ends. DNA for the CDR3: TGTGCCAGCAGTTTATGGGCCGGACAATATGGCTACACCTTC. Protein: CASSLWAGQYGYTF.

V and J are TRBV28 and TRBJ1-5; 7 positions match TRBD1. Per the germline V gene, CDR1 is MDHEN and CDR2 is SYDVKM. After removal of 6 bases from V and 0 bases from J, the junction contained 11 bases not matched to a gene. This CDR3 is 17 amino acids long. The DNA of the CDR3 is TGTGCCAGCAGCCCTTTCGGACAGGTCGATAGCAATCAGCCCCAGCATTTT. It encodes CASSPFGQVDSNQPQHF.

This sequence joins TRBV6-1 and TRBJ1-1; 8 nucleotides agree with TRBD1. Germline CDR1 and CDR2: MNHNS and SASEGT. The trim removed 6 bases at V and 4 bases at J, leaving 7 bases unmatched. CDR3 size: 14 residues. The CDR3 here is CASRLTGGSTEAFF. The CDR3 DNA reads TGTGCCAGCAGGCTTACAGGGGGAAGCACTGAAGCTTTCTTT.

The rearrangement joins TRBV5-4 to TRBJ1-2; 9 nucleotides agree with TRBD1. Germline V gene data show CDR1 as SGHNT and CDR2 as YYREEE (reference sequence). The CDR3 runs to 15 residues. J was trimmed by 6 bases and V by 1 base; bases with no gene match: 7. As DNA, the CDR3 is TGTGCCAGCAGCTTGACAGGGGGCGAAGGGCATGGCTACACCTTC. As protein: CASSLTGGEGHGYTF.

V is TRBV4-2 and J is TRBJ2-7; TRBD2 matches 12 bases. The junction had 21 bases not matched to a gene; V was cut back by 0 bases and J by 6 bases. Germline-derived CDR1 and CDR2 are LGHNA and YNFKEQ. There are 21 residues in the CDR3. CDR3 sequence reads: CASSQDQSASGGAFSPGEQYF. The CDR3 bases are TGTGCCAGCAGCCAAGATCAATCGGCTAGCGGGGGGGCGTTCTCCCCGGGCGAGCAGTACTTC.

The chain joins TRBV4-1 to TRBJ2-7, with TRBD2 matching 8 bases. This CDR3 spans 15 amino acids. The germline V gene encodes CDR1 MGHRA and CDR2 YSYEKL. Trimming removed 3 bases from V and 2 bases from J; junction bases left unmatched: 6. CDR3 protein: CASSHSTSGTYEQYF. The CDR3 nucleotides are TGCGCCAGCAGCCACTCAACTAGCGGAACCTACGAGCAGTACTTC.

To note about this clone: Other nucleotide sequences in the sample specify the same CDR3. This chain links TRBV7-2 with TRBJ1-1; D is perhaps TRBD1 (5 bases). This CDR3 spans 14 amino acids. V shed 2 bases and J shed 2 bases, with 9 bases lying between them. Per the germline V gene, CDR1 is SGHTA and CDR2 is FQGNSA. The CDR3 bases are TGTGCCAGCAGCTTATACGGGGGAAACACTGAAGCTTTCTTT. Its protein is CASSLYGGNTEAFF.

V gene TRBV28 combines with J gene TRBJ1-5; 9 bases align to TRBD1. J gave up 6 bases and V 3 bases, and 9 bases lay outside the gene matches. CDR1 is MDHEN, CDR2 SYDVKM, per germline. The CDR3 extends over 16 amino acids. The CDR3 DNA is TGTGCCAGCAGTTTGGTGGGACAGGGAGATGGTCAGCCCCAGCATTTT. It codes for CASSLVGQGDGQPQHF.

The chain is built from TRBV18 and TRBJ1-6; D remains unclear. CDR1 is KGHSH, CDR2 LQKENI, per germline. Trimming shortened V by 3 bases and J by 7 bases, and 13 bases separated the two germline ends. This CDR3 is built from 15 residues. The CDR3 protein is CASSPLERQNSPLHF. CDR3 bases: TGTGCCAGCTCACCTCTAGAGCGGCAGAATTCACCCCTCCACTTT.

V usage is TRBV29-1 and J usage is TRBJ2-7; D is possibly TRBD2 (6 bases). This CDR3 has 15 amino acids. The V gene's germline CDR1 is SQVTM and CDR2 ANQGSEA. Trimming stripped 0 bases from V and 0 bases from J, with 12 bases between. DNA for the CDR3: TGCAGCGTTGAAGAGGGGGGAATGAGCTCCTACGAGCAGTACTTC. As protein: CSVEEGGMSSYEQYF.

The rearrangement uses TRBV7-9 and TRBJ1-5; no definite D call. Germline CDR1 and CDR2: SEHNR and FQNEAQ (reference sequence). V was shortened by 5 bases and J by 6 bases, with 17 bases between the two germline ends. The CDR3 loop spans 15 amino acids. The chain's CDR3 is CASSPWEGAGQPQHF. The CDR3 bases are TGTGCCAGCAGCCCGTGGGAGGGAGCGGGTCAGCCCCAGCATTTT.

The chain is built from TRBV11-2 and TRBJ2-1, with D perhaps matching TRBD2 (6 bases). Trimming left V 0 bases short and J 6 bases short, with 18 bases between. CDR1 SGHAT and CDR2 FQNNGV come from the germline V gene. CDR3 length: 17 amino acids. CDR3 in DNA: TGTGCCAGCAGCTTAGAGTTAGCGGTTTCCGGTAGCAATGAGCAGTTCTTC. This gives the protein CASSLELAVSGSNEQFF.

CDR3 coding DNA: TGTGCCAGCAGTTTCCCAGGAAACACCATATATTTT. Encoded protein: CASSFPGNTIYF. The V gene is TRBV28, the J gene TRBJ1-3; D ambiguous. The CDR3 runs to 12 residues. Trimming left V 3 bases short and J 4 bases short, with 4 bases between. Germline CDR1 reads MDHEN; CDR2 reads SYDVKM.

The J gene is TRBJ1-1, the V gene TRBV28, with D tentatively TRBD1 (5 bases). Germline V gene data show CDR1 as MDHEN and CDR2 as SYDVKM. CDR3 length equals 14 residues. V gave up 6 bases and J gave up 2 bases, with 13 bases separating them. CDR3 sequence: CASSSGHQNTEAFF. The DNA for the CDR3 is TGTGCCAGCAGCTCCGGACATCAAAACACTGAAGCTTTCTTT. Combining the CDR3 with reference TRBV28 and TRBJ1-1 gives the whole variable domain DVKVTQSSRYLVKRTGEKVFLECVQDMDHENMFWYRQDPGLGLRLIYFSYDVKMKEKGDIPEGYSVSREKKERFSLILESASTNQTSMYLCASSSGHQNTEAFFGQGTRLTVV.

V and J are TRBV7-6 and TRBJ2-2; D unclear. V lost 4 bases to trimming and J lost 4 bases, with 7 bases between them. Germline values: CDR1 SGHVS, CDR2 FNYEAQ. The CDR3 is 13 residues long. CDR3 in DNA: TGTGCCAGCAGCTCCACGGTCACCGGGGAGCTGTTTTTT. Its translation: CASSSTVTGELFF.

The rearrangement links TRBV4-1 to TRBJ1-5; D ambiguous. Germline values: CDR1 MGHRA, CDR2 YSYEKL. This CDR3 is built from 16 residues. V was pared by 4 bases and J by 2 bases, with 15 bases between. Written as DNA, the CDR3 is TGCGCCAGCAGCCTAGAAGACCCGACTGGCAATCAGCCCCAGCATTTT. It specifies CASSLEDPTGNQPQHF.

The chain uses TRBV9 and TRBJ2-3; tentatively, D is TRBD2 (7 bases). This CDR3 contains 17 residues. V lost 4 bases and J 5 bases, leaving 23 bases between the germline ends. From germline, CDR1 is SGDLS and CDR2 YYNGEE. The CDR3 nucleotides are TGTGCCAGCAGCCCAAGGGGAATGGGGGGGGGCCAAGATACGCAGTATTTT. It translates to CASSPRGMGGGQDTQYF.

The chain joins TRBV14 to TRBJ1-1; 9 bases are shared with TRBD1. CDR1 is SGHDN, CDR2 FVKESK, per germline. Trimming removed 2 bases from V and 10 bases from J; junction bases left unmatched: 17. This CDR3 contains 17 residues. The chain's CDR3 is CASSQSPGQGGLNGAFF. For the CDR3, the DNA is TGTGCCAGCAGCCAATCCCCGGGACAGGGTGGTTTAAATGGAGCTTTCTTT. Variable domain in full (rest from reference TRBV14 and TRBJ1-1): EAGVTQFPSHSVIEKGQTVTLRCDPISGHDNLYWYRRVMGKEIKFLLHFVKESKQDESGMPNNRFLAERTGGTYSTLKVQPAELEDSGVYFCASSQSPGQGGLNGAFFGQGTRLTVV.

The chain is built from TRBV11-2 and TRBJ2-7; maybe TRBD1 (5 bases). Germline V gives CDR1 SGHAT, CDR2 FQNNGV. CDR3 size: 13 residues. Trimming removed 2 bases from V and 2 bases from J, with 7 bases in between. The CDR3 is CASSLRQTYEQYF. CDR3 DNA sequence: TGTGCCAGCAGCTTAAGACAGACCTACGAGCAGTACTTC.

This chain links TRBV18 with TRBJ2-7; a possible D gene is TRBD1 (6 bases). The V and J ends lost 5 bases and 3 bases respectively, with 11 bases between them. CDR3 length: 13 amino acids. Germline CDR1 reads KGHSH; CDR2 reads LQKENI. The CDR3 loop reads CASSTQQGYEQYF. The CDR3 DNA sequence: TGTGCCAGCTCAACCCAACAGGGCTACGAGCAGTACTTC.